What follows are 20 T cell receptor beta chains derived from one specimen sequenced in a study of blood T cell repertoires in COVID-19. TCRdb keeps only in-frame clones here, not all; method: immunoSEQ multiplex PCR. The profile shows some 270,000 clones, 84% of them singletons. Input material: peripheral blood. The receptor source for this set is a woman in her thirties or forties who had recovered from COVID-19.

The genes are TRBV14 and TRBJ2-5; a possible D gene is TRBD2 (6 bases). Between the trimmed V and J ends, which lost 0 bases and 9 bases, there was a span of 14 bases. The CDR3 consists of 14 residues. Germline CDR1 SGHDN, CDR2 FVKESK. The CDR3 loop is CASSQDGTQWPQYF. The CDR3 nucleotides are TGTGCCAGCAGCCAAGACGGGACTCAGTGGCCCCAGTACTTC.

This chain connects TRBV13 to TRBJ1-4; 8 bases agree with TRBD1. CDR1 is PRHDT and CDR2 is FYEKMQ in the germline V gene (reference sequence). The CDR3 covers 15 residues. The V gene end was trimmed by 5 bases and the J gene end by 8 bases; junction bases not matched to a gene: 10. The CDR3 region is CASSPRQGLEEKLFF. CDR3 nucleotide sequence: TGTGCCAGCAGCCCAAGACAGGGGTTAGAGGAAAAACTGTTTTTT.

The CDR3 bases are TGCGCCAGCAGCCACAAGACAGGGAGTAGTGATTCACCCCTCCACTTT. Translated: CASSHKTGSSDSPLHF. This chain uses TRBV4-1 with TRBJ1-6; 7 nucleotides agree with TRBD1. The CDR3 runs 16 residues. The J segment lost 8 bases and the V segment lost 3 bases, leaving 10 bases of the junction unmatched. Germline CDR1 reads MGHRA; CDR2 reads YSYEKL.

This chain joins TRBV3-1 (or the pseudogene TRBV3-2) and TRBJ1-2; D uncertain. Germline values: CDR1 LGHDT, CDR2 YNNKEL (reference sequence). V lost 1 base and J lost 7, with 7 bases in between. The CDR3 spans 12 residues. CDR3 sequence reads: CASSQGRVGYTF. DNA for the CDR3: TGTGCCAGCAGCCAAGGGAGGGTTGGCTACACCTTC.

The chain has TRBV28 and TRBJ2-5; D unclear. This CDR3 contains 13 residues. Trimming took off 4 bases at V and 2 bases at J, with 8 bases between the two ends. The V gene's germline CDR1 is MDHEN and CDR2 SYDVKM. The CDR3 region is CASSSRWQETQYF. CDR3 bases: TGTGCCAGCAGTTCCAGGTGGCAAGAGACCCAGTACTTC.

This chain's CDR3 is CASSVVLAGGIQFF. The CDR3, as DNA: TGTGCCAGCAGCGTAGTACTAGCGGGGGGGATACAGTTCTTC. This rearrangement joins TRBV9 to TRBJ2-1; 13 positions agree with TRBD2. The CDR3 has 14 amino acids. Germline V gene lookup returns CDR1 SGDLS and CDR2 YYNGEE. Germline trimming cut 0 bases from V and 13 bases from J; bases unmatched to any gene: 4.

This clone was seen just once. V gene TRBV19 combines with J gene TRBJ1-1, with D unresolved. This CDR3 is 15 amino acids long. Between the trimmed V and J ends, which lost 3 bases and 5 bases, there was a span of 16 bases. Germline values: CDR1 LNHDA, CDR2 SQIVND (reference sequence). Here the CDR3 DNA reads TGTGCCAGTAGTATTCGGAGGGCGGGAGGTACTGAAGCTTTCTTT. As protein: CASSIRRAGGTEAFF.

In its sample, this clone was seen once. The rearrangement joins TRBV5-4 to TRBJ2-5; perhaps TRBD2 as D (7 bases). Germline values: CDR1 SGHNT, CDR2 YYREEE (reference sequence). The CDR3 covers 14 residues. Trimming removed 4 bases from V and 3 bases from J, with 13 bases in between. Here the CDR3 DNA reads TGTGCCAGCAGCCCTGGAGGGGGGGAAGAGACCCAGTACTTC. It translates to CASSPGGGEETQYF.

This rearrangement joins TRBV5-1 to TRBJ1-3; 7 nucleotides match TRBD1. The CDR3 loop spans 16 amino acids. The junction had 3 bases not matched to a gene; V was cut back by 0 bases and J by 0 bases. The germline V gene encodes CDR1 SGHRS and CDR2 YFSETQ. The CDR3 coding sequence is TGCGCCAGCAGCTTGGGGGGGACAGTCTCTGGAAACACCATATATTTT. Its protein product is CASSLGGTVSGNTIYF.

This clone occurred once. This chain joins TRBV15 and TRBJ2-5; D perhaps matches TRBD2 (5 bases). Trimming took off 4 bases at V and 4 bases at J, with 22 bases between the two ends. The germline CDR1 and CDR2 sequences are LNHNV and YYDKDF (reference sequence). The CDR3 spans 17 residues. CDR3 in amino acids: CATSTSRSLGLGETQYF. The CDR3, as DNA: TGTGCCACCAGCACAAGCCGGTCTTTAGGACTCGGAGAGACCCAGTACTTC.

The chain uses TRBV11-2 and TRBJ1-5; D unclear. V was trimmed by 0 bases and J by 2 bases, leaving 5 bases between them. The CDR3 runs 14 residues. Germline-derived CDR1 and CDR2 are SGHAT and FQNNGV. The CDR3 spells CASSLDRGNQPQHF. CDR3 sequence (DNA): TGTGCCAGCAGCTTAGATCGGGGCAATCAGCCCCAGCATTTT.

This chain joins TRBV5-1 and TRBJ1-1; D unclear. V lost 4 bases and J lost 4, with 11 bases in between. The CDR3 runs to 13 residues. Germline loops: CDR1 SGHRS, CDR2 YFSETQ. For the CDR3, the DNA is TGCGCCAGCAGCCTTTACTTGAGCACTGAAGCTTTCTTT. Protein product: CASSLYLSTEAFF.

This clone has only a few counts. This rearrangement joins TRBV4-1 to TRBJ2-7; 9 bases fit TRBD1. V gave up 4 bases and J gave up 3 bases; unmatched junction bases: 13. This CDR3 region has 17 residues. From germline, CDR1 is MGHRA and CDR2 YSYEKL. CDR3 sequence: CASSPSSIGTGNYEQYF. The CDR3 DNA follows: TGCGCCAGCAGCCCCTCATCGATCGGGACAGGGAACTACGAGCAGTACTTC.

The chain carries TRBV4-1 and TRBJ2-3, with 12 bases identical to TRBD2. Germline CDR1 reads MGHRA; CDR2 reads YSYEKL. V lost 0 bases, J lost 7 bases, and 5 bases stayed unmatched. The CDR3 totals 16 residues. CDR3 nucleotide sequence: TGCGCCAGCAGCCAAGATAGGGGACTAGCGGGCTATACGCAGTATTTT. As protein: CASSQDRGLAGYTQYF.

This clone was detected only once. V usage is TRBV9 and J usage is TRBJ2-3, with 12 nucleotides matching TRBD2. Germline CDR1 reads SGDLS; CDR2 reads YYNGEE. The CDR3 runs to 21 residues. After removal of 4 bases from V and 0 bases from J, the junction contained 18 bases not matched to a gene. CDR3 in DNA: TGTGCCAGCAGCCAGTCCTATGGGACTAGCGGGCATCGTGCTAGCACAGATACGCAGTATTTT. Its protein is CASSQSYGTSGHRASTDTQYF.

The V and J genes are TRBV7-8 and TRBJ1-3, with D perhaps TRBD1 (5 bases). Per the germline V gene, CDR1 is SGHVS and CDR2 is FQNEAQ. The CDR3 totals 16 residues. The V end lost 0 bases, the J end lost 2 bases, and 11 bases lay between the germline ends. The CDR3 DNA reads TGTGCCAGCAGCTTAGCGTCTGGGGCTCCTGGAAACACCATATATTTT. Translation gives CASSLASGAPGNTIYF.

V gene TRBV12-3 or TRBV12-4 combines with J gene TRBJ2-2; D possibly corresponds to TRBD2 (6 bases). The V gene lost 11 bases and the J gene lost 2 bases, with 9 bases spanning the gap. The CDR3 sequence is 12 residues long. The CDR3 DNA follows: TGTGCCGGGACTGGAAACACCGGGGAGCTGTTTTTT. Its translation: CAGTGNTGELFF.

The chain links TRBV6-6 to TRBJ1-1, with TRBD1 as a possible D gene (5 bases). CDR1 is MNHNY and CDR2 is SVGAGI in the germline V gene (reference sequence). Between the trimmed V and J ends, which lost 5 bases and 0 bases, there was a span of 19 bases. This CDR3 has 17 amino acids. The CDR3, as DNA: TGTGCCAGCAGTCCGACAGCCCTCAAAGCTTTGAACACTGAAGCTTTCTTT. Residues: CASSPTALKALNTEAFF.

The chain joins TRBV11-2 to TRBJ1-5; no reliable D call. Per the germline V gene, CDR1 is SGHAT and CDR2 is FQNNGV. This CDR3 has 14 residues. Trimming pared 2 bases from V and 2 bases from J, leaving 7 bases between. CDR3 bases: TGTGCCAGCAGCTTACTAGGTCGCAATCAGCCCCAGCATTTT. The encoded protein is CASSLLGRNQPQHF.

The rearrangement links TRBV19 to TRBJ2-3; 9 nucleotides agree with TRBD1. J lost 3 bases, V lost 5 bases, and 6 bases had no gene match. Germline V gene sequence: CDR1 LNHDA, CDR2 SQIVND (reference sequence). CDR3 length: 15 residues. The CDR3 sequence is CASSLGDRVTDTQYF. The CDR3 DNA reads as TGTGCCAGTAGTCTGGGGGACAGGGTGACAGATACGCAGTATTTT.